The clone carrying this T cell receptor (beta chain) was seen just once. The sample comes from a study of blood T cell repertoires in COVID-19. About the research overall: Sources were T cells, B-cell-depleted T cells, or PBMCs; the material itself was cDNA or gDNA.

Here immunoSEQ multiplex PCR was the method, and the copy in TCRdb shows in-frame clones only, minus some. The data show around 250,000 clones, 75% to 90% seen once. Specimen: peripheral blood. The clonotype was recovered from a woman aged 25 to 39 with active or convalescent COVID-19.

CDR3 amino acids: CASSQSARDRDLNIQYF. DNA of the CDR3: TGCGCCAGCAGCCAGAGCGCCCGGGACAGGGACCTAAACATTCAGTACTTC. The chain joins TRBV4-3 to TRBJ2-4; 9 bases map to TRBD1. The CDR3 totals 17 residues. Per the germline V gene, CDR1 is LGHNA and CDR2 is YSLEER. V shed 3 bases and J 6 bases; nucleotides not matched to a gene: 12.